A selection of T cell receptor beta chains follows, all from one sample in a study of T cell responses to AZD1222 COVID-19 vaccine. Repertoires were generated with immunoSEQ multiplex PCR, while TCRdb's copy carries only in-frame clones and drops some. The sample includes 120,000 or so clones, less than 95% of them seen just once. The source was peripheral blood, collected on day 0 of MenACWY control vaccination. The receptors here all came from an adult in good health. The CDR3 runs from the conserved cysteine through the conserved F or W. D genes are given only for firm matches. Only part of the rows carry a size: once, few, many, or a class if the clone is expanded.

clone_size	v_call	j_call	d_call	cdr3_aa	cdr3_nt
.	TRBV27	TRBJ1-2	TRBD1	CASSPDRAGYTF	TGTGCCAGCAGTCCAGACAGGGCGGGCTACACCTTC
few	TRBV18	TRBJ2-7	.	CASSAYNAYEQYF	TGTGCCAGCTCAGCTTACAACGCCTACGAGCAGTACTTC
.	TRBV2	TRBJ2-7	.	CASSEAGGHHKGYEQYF	TGTGCCAGCAGTGAAGCGGGGGGACACCATAAAGGCTACGAGCAGTACTTC
.	TRBV19	TRBJ1-2	TRBD1	CASSARQGNYGYTF	TGTGCCAGTAGTGCCCGACAGGGAAACTATGGCTACACCTTC
.	TRBV19	TRBJ2-3	TRBD1	CASSINEGAWTDTQYF	TGTGCCAGTAGTATTAACGAGGGGGCCTGGACAGATACGCAGTATTTT
.	TRBV25-1	TRBJ1-4	.	CASSLPDRVGLKLFF	TGTGCCAGCAGTCTTCCGGACCGGGTCGGTTTAAAACTGTTTTTT
.	TRBV7-2	TRBJ2-2	.	CASSLVLNGELFF	TGTGCCAGCAGCTTAGTCCTCAACGGGGAGCTGTTTTTT
few	TRBV6-1	TRBJ1-5	.	CASSESGNQPQHF	TGTGCCAGCAGTGAATCGGGCAATCAGCCCCAGCATTTT
few	TRBV28	TRBJ2-7	.	CASTLGHSSYEQYF	TGTGCCAGCACCCTAGGGCACAGCTCCTACGAGCAGTACTTC
.	TRBV6-5	TRBJ2-7	TRBD2	CASSYGSGGFEQYF	TGTGCCAGCAGTTACGGCTCGGGAGGGTTCGAGCAGTACTTC
.	TRBV20-1	TRBJ2-6	.	CSASVRFISGANVLTF	TGCAGTGCTAGTGTACGGTTTATCTCTGGGGCCAACGTCCTGACTTTC
once	TRBV9	TRBJ1-3	.	CASSASTGTGNTIYF	TGTGCCAGCAGCGCCTCGACGGGGACTGGAAACACCATATATTTT
few	TRBV11-2	TRBJ2-4	TRBD1	CASSYGQAPDIQYF	TGTGCCAGCAGCTACGGACAGGCCCCTGACATTCAGTACTTC
.	TRBV7-3	TRBJ1-6	.	CASSQGQSFSPLHF	TGTGCCAGCAGCCAAGGACAAAGTTTTTCACCCCTCCACTTT
.	TRBV5-6	TRBJ1-5	.	CASSLQAGNQPQHF	TGTGCCAGCAGCTTGCAGGCGGGCAATCAGCCCCAGCATTTT
.	TRBV2	TRBJ1-5	.	CASSDDQRNQPQHF	TGTGCCAGCAGTGACGACCAGAGGAATCAGCCCCAGCATTTT
few	TRBV6-2/TRBV6-3	TRBJ2-1	.	CASSRDGDPYNEQFF	TGTGCCAGCAGCCGCGACGGAGACCCCTACAATGAGCAGTTCTTC
.	TRBV6-1	TRBJ2-6	.	CASSDRRSGNGANVLTF	TGTGCCAGCAGTGATCGGCGTTCGGGGAACGGGGCCAACGTCCTGACTTTC
.	TRBV5-4	TRBJ2-5	TRBD2	CASSLGTSQETQYF	TGTGCCAGCAGCTTAGGGACTAGCCAAGAGACCCAGTACTTC
once	TRBV28	TRBJ2-2	.	CASEQRNTGELFF	TGTGCCAGCGAGCAGCGAAACACCGGGGAGCTGTTTTTT
.	TRBV27	TRBJ1-2	.	CASSLYQGSGRGYTF	TGTGCCAGCAGTTTATATCAAGGGTCAGGGCGGGGCTACACCTTC
.	TRBV15	TRBJ2-3	TRBD2	CATSSQGLAGGYTQYF	TGTGCCACCAGCAGTCAGGGACTAGCGGGAGGTTATACGCAGTATTTT
many	TRBV19	TRBJ1-5	.	CASSITGTFNQPQHF	TGTGCCAGTAGTATAACAGGGACCTTTAATCAGCCCCAGCATTTT
.	TRBV5-1	TRBJ2-2	TRBD2	CASSLPLAGAVAGELFF	TGCGCCAGCAGCTTGCCTCTAGCGGGGGCTGTCGCCGGGGAGCTGTTTTTT
.	TRBV21-1	TRBJ2-5	.	CASSSWTVRETQYF	TGTGCCAGCAGCTCCTGGACAGTTAGAGAGACCCAGTACTTC
.	TRBV6-2/TRBV6-3	TRBJ2-1	TRBD2	CASSSPSTSGEREQFF	TGTGCCAGCAGTTCCCCATCGACTAGCGGGGAACGAGAGCAGTTCTTC
.	TRBV18	TRBJ2-3	.	CASSPQSSDTQYF	TGTGCCAGCTCACCACAGTCGTCAGATACGCAGTATTTT
.	TRBV28	TRBJ2-1	.	CASSFLVSGQNNEQFF	TGTGCCAGCAGTTTTCTGGTTAGCGGTCAAAACAATGAGCAGTTCTTC
once	TRBV28	TRBJ2-5	TRBD1	CASSAGTGAGTQYF	TGTGCCAGCAGTGCCGGGACAGGGGCAGGGACCCAGTACTTC
.	TRBV5-1	TRBJ2-7	.	CASTRGLGQGTYEQYF	TGCGCCAGCACCCGAGGATTAGGACAAGGAACCTACGAGCAGTACTTC
.	TRBV6-1	TRBJ2-5	.	CASSEGGATRQETQYF	TGTGCCAGCAGTGAAGGTGGAGCTACCCGACAAGAGACCCAGTACTTC
.	TRBV11-2	TRBJ2-7	.	CASSLASYEQYF	TGTGCCAGCAGCTTAGCCAGCTACGAGCAGTACTTC
.	TRBV19	TRBJ1-1	.	CASSTGDLFKVEAFF	TGTGCCAGTAGTACCGGGGACTTATTTAAAGTCGAAGCTTTCTTT
.	TRBV24-1	TRBJ2-1	TRBD2	CATSLAGGPRYNEQFF	TGTGCCACGTCACTAGCGGGAGGGCCGAGGTACAATGAGCAGTTCTTC
.	TRBV13	TRBJ2-2	TRBD2	CASSLERLAGGGTGELFF	TGTGCCAGCAGCTTAGAAAGGCTAGCGGGAGGAGGCACCGGGGAGCTGTTTTTT
.	TRBV28	TRBJ2-7	.	CASGITGPYEQYF	TGTGCCAGCGGTATTACAGGGCCCTACGAGCAGTACTTC
.	TRBV7-2	TRBJ1-5	.	CASSLAVTSNQPQHF	TGTGCCAGCAGCTTAGCTGTGACAAGCAATCAGCCCCAGCATTTT
.	TRBV21-1	TRBJ2-7	.	CASSPKGLAGDPEQYF	TGTGCCAGCAGCCCCAAGGGACTAGCGGGAGACCCCGAGCAGTACTTC
.	TRBV4-2	TRBJ1-6	TRBD1	CASSQLQGEGSSPLHF	TGTGCCAGCAGCCAATTACAGGGGGAGGGGAGTTCACCCCTCCACTTT
.	TRBV28	TRBJ1-2	TRBD1	CASRTGQGNYGYTF	TGTGCCAGCAGAACCGGACAGGGGAACTATGGCTACACCTTC
.	TRBV2	TRBJ1-1	.	CASSYTGFEAFF	TGTGCCAGCAGCTATACAGGGTTTGAAGCTTTCTTT
.	TRBV7-9	TRBJ2-5	.	CASSYYQETQYF	TGTGCCAGCAGTTATTACCAAGAGACCCAGTACTTC
.	TRBV11-2	TRBJ2-5	.	CASSPTQETQYF	TGTGCCAGCAGCCCAACACAGGAGACCCAGTACTTC
.	TRBV12-3/TRBV12-4	TRBJ1-5	.	CASSFAGEPQHF	TGTGCCAGCAGTTTTGCGGGGGAGCCCCAGCATTTT
.	TRBV18	TRBJ1-2	.	CASSPRADLDYGYTF	TGTGCCAGCTCACCTCGGGCGGATCTGGACTATGGCTACACCTTC
.	TRBV7-3	TRBJ2-3	TRBD2	CASSLLAGGQDTQYF	TGTGCCAGCAGCTTACTAGCGGGAGGTCAGGATACGCAGTATTTT
.	TRBV28	TRBJ2-1	.	CASSLGAGPYNEQFF	TGTGCCAGCAGCCTGGGGGCTGGTCCCTACAATGAGCAGTTCTTC
.	TRBV7-9	TRBJ2-7	TRBD1	CASSSPGGQGSYEQYF	TGTGCCAGCAGCTCCCCAGGGGGTCAGGGGTCCTACGAGCAGTACTTC
.	TRBV4-1	TRBJ2-1	.	CASSPPSPYNEQFF	TGCGCCAGCAGCCCCCCTTCGCCTTACAATGAGCAGTTCTTC
.	TRBV5-1	TRBJ2-7	.	CASSFISDSEQYF	TGCGCCAGCAGCTTCATCTCAGACTCCGAGCAGTACTTC
.	TRBV28	TRBJ2-1	.	CASQSVPEQFF	TGTGCCAGCCAGTCGGTTCCTGAGCAGTTCTTC
.	TRBV28	TRBJ2-2	.	CASRAGPLYTGELFF	TGTGCCAGCAGAGCAGGGCCGTTGTACACCGGGGAGCTGTTTTTT
.	TRBV5-6	TRBJ2-3	.	CASSLVYGNGDTQYF	TGTGCCAGCAGCTTGGTTTACGGGAACGGAGATACGCAGTATTTT
.	TRBV19	TRBJ1-1	TRBD1	CASSGDRKNTEAFF	TGTGCCAGTAGTGGGGACAGGAAGAACACTGAAGCTTTCTTT